These T cell receptor beta chains were read from a single sample in a study of blood T cell repertoires in COVID-19. The assay was immunoSEQ multiplex PCR, and TCRdb's table has in-frame clones only and misses some. This sample yields hundreds of thousands of clones, of which around 85% are seen a single time; 0.72% belongs to the top ten. The specimen sequenced was peripheral blood. These receptors were collected from a man in his forties with acute or convalescent COVID-19. Each CDR3 is given with its conserved first and last residue. D genes are given only for firm matches. Expanded clones get a size class; other rows say once, few or many, or leave the size out.

v_gene,d_gene,abundance,j_gene,CDR3aa,CDR3nt
TRBV5-1,-,-,TRBJ1-1,CASSLRGAAGSNTEAFF,TGCGCCAGCAGCTTGCGGGGGGCTGCGGGGTCGAACACTGAAGCTTTCTTT
TRBV5-6,-,-,TRBJ1-1,CASSFFNRWNTEAFF,TGTGCCAGCAGTTTCTTCAACAGGTGGAACACTGAAGCTTTCTTT
TRBV28,TRBD1,-,TRBJ1-3,CASRPGTGVLFGNTIYF,TGTGCCAGCAGACCCGGGACAGGGGTCCTTTTTGGAAACACCATATATTTT
TRBV7-2,TRBD2,-,TRBJ2-1,CASSPTGTSAYNEQFF,TGTGCCAGCAGCCCAACCGGGACTAGCGCCTACAATGAGCAGTTCTTC
TRBV2,-,-,TRBJ2-2,CASVPDRDTGELFF,TGTGCCAGTGTACCTGATCGGGATACCGGGGAGCTGTTTTTT
TRBV5-1,-,-,TRBJ1-2,CASSLQGRGYTF,TGCGCCAGCAGCCTACAGGGTAGGGGCTACACCTTC
TRBV7-2,TRBD2,-,TRBJ2-3,CASSLAAGGTDTQYF,TGTGCCAGCAGCTTAGCTGCGGGGGGCACAGATACGCAGTATTTT
TRBV20-1,-,once,TRBJ2-7,CSASSLADEQYF,TGCAGTGCTAGTAGTTTGGCTGACGAGCAGTACTTC
TRBV10-2,-,-,TRBJ1-6,CASSLQGISPLHF,TGCGCCAGCAGCCTTCAGGGGATCTCACCCCTCCACTTT
TRBV25-1,TRBD2,-,TRBJ2-3,CASSEGRGRATDTQYF,TGTGCCAGCAGTGAGGGGCGCGGGAGGGCCACAGATACGCAGTATTTT
TRBV19,TRBD2,-,TRBJ2-6,CASSIRGGTSGANVLTF,TGTGCCAGTAGTATACGGGGGGGGACCTCTGGGGCCAACGTCCTGACTTTC
TRBV6-5,TRBD2,few,TRBJ2-4,CASRPGGDKNIQYF,TGTGCCAGCCGCCCTGGGGGGGACAAAAACATTCAGTACTTC
TRBV6-6,TRBD1,-,TRBJ2-1,CASSQTGGQFF,TGTGCCAGCAGTCAGACAGGGGGGCAGTTCTTC
TRBV6-5,-,-,TRBJ2-5,CASSLPGQETQYF,TGTGCCAGCAGCCTCCCGGGGCAAGAGACCCAGTACTTC
TRBV7-9,-,few,TRBJ2-1,CASSLGWVGADEQFF,TGTGCCAGCAGCTTAGGGTGGGTAGGGGCAGATGAGCAGTTCTTC
TRBV9,TRBD2,-,TRBJ2-5,CASSAGGYQETQYF,TGTGCCAGCAGCGCCGGGGGGTACCAAGAGACCCAGTACTTC
TRBV6-5,TRBD1,-,TRBJ2-2,CASSKGAQRTGELFF,TGTGCCAGCAGTAAGGGGGCGCAAAGGACCGGGGAGCTGTTTTTT
TRBV7-9,TRBD2,once,TRBJ2-5,CASSPRGGFPQETQYF,TGTGCCAGCAGCCCCCGCGGGGGGTTCCCGCAAGAGACCCAGTACTTC
TRBV12-3/TRBV12-4,-,-,TRBJ1-5,CASSSQADQPQHF,TGTGCCAGCAGTAGTCAAGCGGATCAGCCCCAGCATTTT
TRBV7-9,TRBD1,-,TRBJ1-2,CASSLGPVWDRFNYGYTF,TGTGCCAGCAGCTTAGGACCCGTCTGGGACAGGTTTAACTATGGCTACACCTTC
TRBV29-1,-,-,TRBJ2-1,CSVEDGAVNNEQFF,TGCAGCGTTGAAGATGGGGCAGTTAACAATGAGCAGTTCTTC
TRBV28,TRBD2,-,TRBJ2-3,CASSLGLAGTTDTQYF,TGTGCCAGCAGTCTGGGACTAGCCGGGACAACAGATACGCAGTATTTT
TRBV7-6,TRBD1,-,TRBJ2-7,CASSPGQLYEQYF,TGTGCCAGCAGCCCGGGACAGCTTTACGAGCAGTACTTC
TRBV18,-,-,TRBJ2-3,CASSPVTGRTDTQYF,TGTGCCAGCTCACCAGTAACAGGGCGCACAGATACGCAGTATTTT
TRBV18,TRBD2,-,TRBJ2-7,CASSPGEGTKFREQYF,TGTGCCAGCTCACCAGGAGAGGGGACTAAGTTCCGCGAGCAGTACTTC
TRBV30,-,-,TRBJ1-4,CAWSGTVFNEKLFF,TGTGCCTGGAGTGGGACAGTGTTTAATGAAAAACTGTTTTTT
TRBV7-2,TRBD2,-,TRBJ2-3,CASTLRTSGRGADTQYF,TGTGCCAGCACCCTGCGGACTAGCGGGAGGGGGGCAGATACGCAGTATTTT
TRBV11-3,-,once,TRBJ2-1,CASSPGEGPYNEQFF,TGTGCCAGCAGCCCAGGGGAGGGACCCTACAATGAGCAGTTCTTC
TRBV5-8,-,-,TRBJ2-3,CASRVVGVSTDTQYF,TGTGCCAGCAGAGTGGTCGGGGTTAGCACAGATACGCAGTATTTT
TRBV10-2,TRBD2,-,TRBJ2-1,CASSVAGGTNEQFF,TGCGCCAGCAGTGTTGCGGGGGGAACGAATGAGCAGTTCTTC
TRBV7-2,TRBD2,-,TRBJ2-5,CASSPLTGGVKTQYF,TGTGCCAGCAGCCCTTTGACGGGAGGGGTAAAGACCCAGTACTTC
TRBV7-6,TRBD2,-,TRBJ2-1,CASSRRPAGAANEQFF,TGTGCCAGCAGCCGGAGGCCAGCGGGAGCAGCCAATGAGCAGTTCTTC